The present T cell receptor (beta chain) was sequenced within a study of blood T cell repertoires in COVID-19. The wider study: Nucleic acid was either cDNA or gDNA, and it came from T cells, B-cell-depleted T cells, or PBMCs.

Original handling: Reference gene primer amplification gave estimated nucleated cell counts. Libraries were prepared by immunoSEQ multiplex PCR; TCRdb keeps only in-frame clonotypes and omits some of them. V, J and clone size derive from that table, while D and trimming were established from the DNA sequence. The table shows around 110,000 clones, with 75% to 95% occurring only once. Trimming cost V 9 bases and J 3 bases, with 15 bases left between them. In germline, CDR1 is LNHDA, CDR2 SQIVND (reference sequence). The CDR3 contains 14 residues. The sequencing input was peripheral blood. This clonotype was sampled from a woman under 40 with acute or convalescent COVID-19. The chain links TRBV19 to TRBJ2-1, with D possibly being TRBD2 (6 bases). The CDR3 sequence: CASRDWTFYNEQFF. The CDR3 nucleotides are TGTGCCAGCCGGGACTGGACTTTCTACAATGAGCAGTTCTTC.